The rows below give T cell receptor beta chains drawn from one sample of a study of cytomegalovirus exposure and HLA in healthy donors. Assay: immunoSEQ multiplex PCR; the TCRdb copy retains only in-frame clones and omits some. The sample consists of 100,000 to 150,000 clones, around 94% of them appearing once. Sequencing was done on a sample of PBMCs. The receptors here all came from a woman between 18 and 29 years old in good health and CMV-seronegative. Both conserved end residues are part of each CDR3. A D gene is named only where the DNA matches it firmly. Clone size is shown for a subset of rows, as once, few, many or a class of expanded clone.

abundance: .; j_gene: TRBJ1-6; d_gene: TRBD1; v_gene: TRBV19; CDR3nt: TGTGCCAGTAGTATTCCGGACAGGGGAACCCTCCACTTT; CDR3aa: CASSIPDRGTLHF
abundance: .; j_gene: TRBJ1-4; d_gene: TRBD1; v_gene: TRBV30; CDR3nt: TGTGCCTGGAGCGGGACAGGGAATGAAAAACTGTTTTTT; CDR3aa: CAWSGTGNEKLFF
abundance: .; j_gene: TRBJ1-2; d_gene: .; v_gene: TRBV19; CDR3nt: TGTGCCAGTAGTGTAAGTACAGGGAGTGGTGGCTACACCTTC; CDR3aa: CASSVSTGSGGYTF
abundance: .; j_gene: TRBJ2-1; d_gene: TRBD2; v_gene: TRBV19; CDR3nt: TGTGCCAGTACTAGGGGGGGACTAGCGGGAAACAATGAGCAGTTCTTC; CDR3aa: CASTRGGLAGNNEQFF
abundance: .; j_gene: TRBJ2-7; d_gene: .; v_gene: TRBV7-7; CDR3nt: TGTGCCAGCAGTTATAAAAGAAGGGTAGGGGGGGTAGCCTACGAGCAGTACTTC; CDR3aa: CASSYKRRVGGVAYEQYF
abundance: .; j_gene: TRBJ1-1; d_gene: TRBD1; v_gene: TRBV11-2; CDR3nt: TGTGCCAGCAGCCCGGGACAGCCTAACACTGAAGCTTTCTTT; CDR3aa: CASSPGQPNTEAFF
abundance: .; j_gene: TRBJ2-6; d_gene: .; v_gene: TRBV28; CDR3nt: TGTGCCAGCAGTTTATTCAATACACAGGGCCGTGGGGCCAACGTCCTGACTTTC; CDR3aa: CASSLFNTQGRGANVLTF
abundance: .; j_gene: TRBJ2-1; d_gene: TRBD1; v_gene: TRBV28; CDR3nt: TGTGCCAGCAGTATAGGGGGCTGGAATGAGCAGTTCTTC; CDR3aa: CASSIGGWNEQFF
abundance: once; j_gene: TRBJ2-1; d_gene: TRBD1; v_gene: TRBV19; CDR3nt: TGTGCCAGTAGTATCGGGACAGGGGGCAATGAGCAGTTCTTC; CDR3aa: CASSIGTGGNEQFF
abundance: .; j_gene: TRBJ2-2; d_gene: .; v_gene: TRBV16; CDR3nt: TGTGCCAGCAGCCAATCCGGTCGGGAGCTGTTTTTT; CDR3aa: CASSQSGRELFF
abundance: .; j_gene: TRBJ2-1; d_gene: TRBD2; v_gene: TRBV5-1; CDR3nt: TGCGCCAGCAGCTTGGTGAGCGGGAGAACCAATGAGCAGTTCTTC; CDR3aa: CASSLVSGRTNEQFF
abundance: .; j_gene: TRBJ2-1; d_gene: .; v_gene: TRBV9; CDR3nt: TGTGCCAGCAGCCCGTGGTCGGGCAATGAGCAGTTCTTC; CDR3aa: CASSPWSGNEQFF
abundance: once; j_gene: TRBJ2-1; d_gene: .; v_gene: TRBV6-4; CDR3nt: TGTGCCAGCAGTTTCTTGGCGGGGTCCTACAATGAGCAGTTCTTC; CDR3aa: CASSFLAGSYNEQFF
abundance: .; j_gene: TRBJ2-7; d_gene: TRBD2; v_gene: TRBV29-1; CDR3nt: TGCAGCGTTGAGATAGCGGGGAGGTCCTACGAGCAGTACTTC; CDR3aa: CSVEIAGRSYEQYF
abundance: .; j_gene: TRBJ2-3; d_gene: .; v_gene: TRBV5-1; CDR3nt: TGCGCCAGCAGCTTGGGATCGGGGCGGGGCCCCAGCACAGATACGCAGTATTTT; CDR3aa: CASSLGSGRGPSTDTQYF
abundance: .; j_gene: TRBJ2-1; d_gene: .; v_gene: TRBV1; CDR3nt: TGCACCAGCGGACTAGCGGGCCTGACCTACAATGAGCAGTTCTTC; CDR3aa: CTSGLAGLTYNEQFF
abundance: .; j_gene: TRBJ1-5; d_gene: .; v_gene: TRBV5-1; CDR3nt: TGCGCCAGCAGCTTACTCGGGGATCAGCCCCAGCATTTT; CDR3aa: CASSLLGDQPQHF
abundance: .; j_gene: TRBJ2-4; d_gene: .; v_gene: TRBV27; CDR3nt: TGTGCCAGCAGCCCCGGGGGATCACTTGGGGTAAACATTCAGTACTTC; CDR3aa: CASSPGGSLGVNIQYF
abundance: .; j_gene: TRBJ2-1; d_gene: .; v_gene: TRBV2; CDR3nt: TGTGCCAGCAGGGCGCTTGCTAGCGGAGGGGGTGAGCAGTTCTTC; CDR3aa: CASRALASGGGEQFF
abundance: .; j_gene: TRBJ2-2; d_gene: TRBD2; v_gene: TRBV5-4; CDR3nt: TGTGCCAGCAGCTCGAACAAGCGGGGAGGGAACACCGGGGAGCTGTTTTTT; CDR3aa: CASSSNKRGGNTGELFF
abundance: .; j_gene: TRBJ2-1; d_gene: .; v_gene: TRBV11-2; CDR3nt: TGTGCCACAGGTCGAAAGGGGCACCAGGCCCAAGATGAGCAGTTCTTC; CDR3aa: CATGRKGHQAQDEQFF
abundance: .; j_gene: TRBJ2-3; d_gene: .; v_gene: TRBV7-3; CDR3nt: TGTGCCAGCAGCGGGGGGGGGCCCACAGATACGCAGTATTTT; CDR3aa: CASSGGGPTDTQYF
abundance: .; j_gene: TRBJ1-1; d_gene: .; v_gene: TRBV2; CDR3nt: TGTGCCAGCAGTTCCGACCAGGCGGGAGCTTTCTTT; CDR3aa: CASSSDQAGAFF
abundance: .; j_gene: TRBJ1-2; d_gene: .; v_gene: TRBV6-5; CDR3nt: TGTGCCAGCAGTTACGTCGCCACTTACTATGGCTACACCTTC; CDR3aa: CASSYVATYYGYTF
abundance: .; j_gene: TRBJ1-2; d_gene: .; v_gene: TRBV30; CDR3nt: TGTGCCTGGAGTGTACAACGCGGCGCCAGAATGGCTCTTAACTATGGCTACACCTTC; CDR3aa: CAWSVQRGARMALNYGYTF
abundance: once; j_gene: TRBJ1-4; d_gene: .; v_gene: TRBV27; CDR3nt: TGTGCCAGCAGTTTCAGGGTTGCTGAAAAACTGTTTTTT; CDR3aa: CASSFRVAEKLFF
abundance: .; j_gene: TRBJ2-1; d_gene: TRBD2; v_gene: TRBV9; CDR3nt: TGTGCCAGCAGCATTGGATTAGGAGCGGGAGGGAGCTACAATGAGCAGTTCTTC; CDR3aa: CASSIGLGAGGSYNEQFF
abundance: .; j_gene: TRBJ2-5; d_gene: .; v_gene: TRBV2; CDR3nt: TGTGCCAGCAGTTGGAGGTTCCAAGAGACCCAGTACTTC; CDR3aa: CASSWRFQETQYF
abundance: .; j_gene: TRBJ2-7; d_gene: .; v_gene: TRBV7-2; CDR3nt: TGTGCCAGCAGCTTAGAAAGCGGGTCGAGATACGAGCAGTACTTC; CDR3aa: CASSLESGSRYEQYF
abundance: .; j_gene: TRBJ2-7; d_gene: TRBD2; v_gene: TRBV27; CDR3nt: TGTGCCAGCAGTTTGTCTAGCGGGACTTACGAGCAGTACTTC; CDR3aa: CASSLSSGTYEQYF
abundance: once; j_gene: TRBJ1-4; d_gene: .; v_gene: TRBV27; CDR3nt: TGTGCCAGCAGTCTGACAGGCTTCGTCGATGAAAAACTGTTTTTT; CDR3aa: CASSLTGFVDEKLFF
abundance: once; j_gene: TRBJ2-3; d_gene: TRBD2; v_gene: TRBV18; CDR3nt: TGTGCCAGCTCACCACCGAACCCGGGAGGGGGGTCAGATACGCAGTATTTT; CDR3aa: CASSPPNPGGGSDTQYF
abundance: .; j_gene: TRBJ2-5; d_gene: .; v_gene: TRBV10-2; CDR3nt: TGCGCCAGCAGGGACCGGGGGATGGTAGAGACCCAGTACTTC; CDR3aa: CASRDRGMVETQYF
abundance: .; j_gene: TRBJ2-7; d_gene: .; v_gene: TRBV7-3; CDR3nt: TGTGCCAGCAGCTTAGGAGCGGCGAGCTCCTACGAGCAGTACTTC; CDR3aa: CASSLGAASSYEQYF
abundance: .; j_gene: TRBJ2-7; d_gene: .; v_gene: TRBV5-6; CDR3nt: TGTGCCAGCAGGGGAGTCGGACAGACCTACGAGCAGTACTTC; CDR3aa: CASRGVGQTYEQYF
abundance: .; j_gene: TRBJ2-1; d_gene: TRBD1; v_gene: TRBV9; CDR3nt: TGTGCCAGCAGCGACAGGGGGGCCATCTCCTACAATGAGCAGTTCTTC; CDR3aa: CASSDRGAISYNEQFF
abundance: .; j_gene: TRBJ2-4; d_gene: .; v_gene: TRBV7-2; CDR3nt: TGTGCCAGCAGCTTCGCGTCCAAAAACATTCAGTACTTC; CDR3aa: CASSFASKNIQYF
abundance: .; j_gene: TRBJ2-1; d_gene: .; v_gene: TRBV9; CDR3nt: TGTGCCAGCAGCGTAGACGGCAATGAGCAGTTCTTC; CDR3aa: CASSVDGNEQFF
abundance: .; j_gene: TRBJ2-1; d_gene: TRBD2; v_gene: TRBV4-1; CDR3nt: TGCGCCAGCAGCCAGGTACTAGCGGGGGGGTACAATGAGCAGTTCTTC; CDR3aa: CASSQVLAGGYNEQFF
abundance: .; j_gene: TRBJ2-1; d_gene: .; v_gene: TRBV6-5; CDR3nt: TGTGCCAGCAGTCCCTCGCCAGTCTACAATGAGCAGTTCTTC; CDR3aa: CASSPSPVYNEQFF
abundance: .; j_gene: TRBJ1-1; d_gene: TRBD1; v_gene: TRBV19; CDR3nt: TGTGCCAGTAGTAAGGGGACAGGGGTGAACACTGAAGCTTTCTTT; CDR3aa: CASSKGTGVNTEAFF
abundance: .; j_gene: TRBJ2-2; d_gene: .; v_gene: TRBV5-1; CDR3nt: TGCGCCAGCAGATTAAGCGGGTCAGATCTCGGGGAGCTGTTTTTT; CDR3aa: CASRLSGSDLGELFF
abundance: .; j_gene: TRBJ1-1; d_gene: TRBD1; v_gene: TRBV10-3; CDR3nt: TGTGCCATCAGTCCGGACAGGGATGGGACTGAAGCTTTCTTT; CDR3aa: CAISPDRDGTEAFF
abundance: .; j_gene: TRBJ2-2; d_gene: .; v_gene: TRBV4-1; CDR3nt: TGCGCCAGCAGCCGAGAAACAGGGAGCAACACCGGGGAGCTGTTTTTT; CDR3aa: CASSRETGSNTGELFF
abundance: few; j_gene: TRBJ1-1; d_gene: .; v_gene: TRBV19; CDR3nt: TGTGCCAGTACCTGGGGAGGAGTGAACACTGAAGCTTTCTTT; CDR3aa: CASTWGGVNTEAFF
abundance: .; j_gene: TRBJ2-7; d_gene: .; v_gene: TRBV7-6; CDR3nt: TGTGCCAGCAGCTTAGCGACTAGAGGAGCCTACGAGCAGTACTTC; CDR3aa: CASSLATRGAYEQYF
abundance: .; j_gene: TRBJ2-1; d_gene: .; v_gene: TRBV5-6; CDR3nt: TGTGCCAGCAGCTTTAGTGGCAATGAGCAGTTCTTC; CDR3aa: CASSFSGNEQFF
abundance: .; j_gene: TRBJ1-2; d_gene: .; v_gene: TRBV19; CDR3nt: TGTGCCAGTAGCCCAGATTTCATAAACCGCTATGGCTACACCTTC; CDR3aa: CASSPDFINRYGYTF
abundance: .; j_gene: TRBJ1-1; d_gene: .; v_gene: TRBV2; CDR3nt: TGTGCCAGCAGGAGGACAGTTAACACTGAAGCTTTCTTT; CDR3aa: CASRRTVNTEAFF
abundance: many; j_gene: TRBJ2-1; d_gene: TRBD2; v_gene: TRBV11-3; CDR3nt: TGTGCCAGCAGCTCCACCTGGACTAGCGGGAGCCACAATGAGCAGTTCTTC; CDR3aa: CASSSTWTSGSHNEQFF
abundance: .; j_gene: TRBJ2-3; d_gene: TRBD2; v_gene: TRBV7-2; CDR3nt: TGTGCCAGCAGCTTAGACGGGAGGGCCACAGATACGCAGTATTTT; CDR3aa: CASSLDGRATDTQYF